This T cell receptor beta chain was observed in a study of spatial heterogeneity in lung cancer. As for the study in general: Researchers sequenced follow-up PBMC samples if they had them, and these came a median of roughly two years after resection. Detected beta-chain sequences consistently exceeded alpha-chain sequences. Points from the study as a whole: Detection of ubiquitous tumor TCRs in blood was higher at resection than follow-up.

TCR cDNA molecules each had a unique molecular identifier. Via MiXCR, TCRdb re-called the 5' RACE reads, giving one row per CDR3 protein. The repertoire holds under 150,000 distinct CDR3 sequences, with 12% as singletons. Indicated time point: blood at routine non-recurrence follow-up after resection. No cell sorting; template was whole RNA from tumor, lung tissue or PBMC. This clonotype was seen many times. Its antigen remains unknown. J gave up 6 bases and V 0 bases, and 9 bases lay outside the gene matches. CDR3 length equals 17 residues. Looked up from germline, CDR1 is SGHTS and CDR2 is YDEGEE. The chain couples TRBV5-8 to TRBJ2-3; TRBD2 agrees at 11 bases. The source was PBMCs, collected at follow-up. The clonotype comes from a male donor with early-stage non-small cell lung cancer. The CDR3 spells CASSLGLAGGPGDTQYF. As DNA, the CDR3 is TGTGCCAGCAGCTTGGGATTAGCGGGGGGGCCTGGTGATACGCAGTATTTT.